The 27 T cell receptor beta chains below come from one sample, sequenced in a study of T-cell memory formation after mild COVID-19. TCRdb redid the calling of the 5' RACE reads with MiXCR, one entry per CDR3 protein. This sample carries 140,000 to 150,000 distinct CDR3 sequences, almost 25% of them seen once, and the ten largest clones take 24%. What was sequenced was PBMCs or a T cell subset sorted from them (not recorded which). The origin of the receptors is an adult woman who had mild COVID-19 (a few samples of this study predate the infection). Cell type and time point are not known.

Ten or more counts support this clonotype. This chain connects TRBV7-9 to TRBJ2-1, with unresolved D. Germline V gene sequence: CDR1 SEHNR, CDR2 FQNEAQ (reference sequence). V was cut by 1 base and J by 5 bases, with 3 bases left in between. This CDR3 is 12 amino acids long. CDR3 sequence (DNA): TGTGCCAGCAGCTTAGGGAACAATGAGCAGTTCTTC. Protein sequence: CASSLGNNEQFF.

This clonotype was recorded once. The chain is built from TRBV24-1 and TRBJ2-3, with D unclear. Trimming shortened V by 3 bases and J by 6 bases, and 12 bases separated the two germline ends. CDR1 and CDR2 from the germline V gene are KGHDR and SFDVKD. The CDR3 is made up of 14 amino acids. The CDR3, as DNA: TGTGCCACCAGTGATCCCAGGCTACAGGATACGCAGTATTTT. Protein sequence: CATSDPRLQDTQYF.

V usage is TRBV6-5 and J usage is TRBJ2-3; maybe TRBD2 (7 bases). Germline assignment: CDR1 MNHEY and CDR2 SVGAGI. The CDR3 extends over 16 amino acids. V shed 5 bases and J shed 0 bases, with 15 bases lying between them. For the CDR3, the DNA is TGTGCCAGCAGTAAGCCGGGGGGCCTAAGCACAGATACGCAGTATTTT. Translation: CASSKPGGLSTDTQYF.

The V gene is TRBV6-4, the J gene TRBJ2-1; a possible D gene is TRBD1 (6 bases). V was cut by 5 bases and J by 7 bases, with 24 bases left in between. CDR1 is MRHNA, CDR2 SNTAGT, per germline. CDR3 length: 17 residues. CDR3 in amino acids: CASSPQGPGKSVNEQFF. The CDR3 bases are TGTGCCAGCAGTCCTCAGGGGCCGGGCAAAAGTGTGAATGAGCAGTTCTTC.

The chain links TRBV12-3 or TRBV12-4 to TRBJ1-5; D is unresolved. The CDR3 sequence is 16 residues long. Trimming took off 0 bases at V and 6 bases at J, with 15 bases between the two ends. The CDR3 DNA reads TGTGCCAGCAGTTTAGCGTCGGAGTTTTCGGGTCAGCCCCAGCATTTT. Residues: CASSLASEFSGQPQHF.

This clonotype was observed a few times. The V call is TRBV3-1, the J call TRBJ2-2; 11 bases are shared with TRBD2. Germline lookup yields CDR1 LGHDT and CDR2 YNNKEL (reference sequence). The CDR3 spans 17 residues. V dropped 5 bases and J dropped 3; count of bases not matched to a gene: 8. The CDR3 nucleotides are TGTGCCAGCAGCTCGGAGACTAGCGGGATCCACACCGGGGAGCTGTTTTTT. Protein product: CASSSETSGIHTGELFF.

This clonotype was picked up a small number of times. The chain is built from TRBV7-9 and TRBJ2-1, with D perhaps assigned TRBD1 or TRBD2 (5 bases each). Looked up from germline, CDR1 is SEHNR and CDR2 is FQNEAQ (reference sequence). The V end was cut by 1 base, the J end by 9 bases, with 10 bases between. The CDR3 covers 13 residues. CDR3 nucleotide sequence: TGTGCCAGCAGCTTAGGGGGACGGCTTGAGCAGTTCTTC. It encodes CASSLGGRLEQFF. Full variable domain (missing parts from reference TRBV7-9 and TRBJ2-1): DTGVSQNPRHKITKRGQNVTFRCDPISEHNRLYWYRQTLGQGPEFLTYFQNEAQLEKSRLLSDRFSAERPKGSFSTLEIQRTEQGDSAMYLCASSLGGRLEQFFGPGTRLTVL.

V usage is TRBV14 and J usage is TRBJ2-2, with D perhaps TRBD1 (6 bases). This CDR3 has 15 amino acids. V was cut by 2 bases and J by 5 bases, with 12 bases left in between. Per germline, CDR1 SGHDN and CDR2 FVKESK. The CDR3 DNA reads TGTGCCAGCAGCCAACGAGGGCAGGGGACCGGGGAGCTGTTTTTT. Encoded protein: CASSQRGQGTGELFF.

This clonotype was found once. The chain links TRBV3-1 to TRBJ1-1; the D gene is possibly TRBD1 (5 bases). CDR1 and CDR2 (germline): LGHDT, YNNKEL (reference sequence). Trimming left V 5 bases short and J 6 bases short, with 13 bases between. This CDR3 has 13 amino acids. CDR3 residues: CASSRGGEPEAFF. CDR3 DNA sequence: TGTGCCAGCAGCAGGGGCGGGGAACCTGAAGCTTTCTTT. Full variable domain (rest looked up from reference TRBV3-1 and TRBJ1-1): DTAVSQTPKYLVTQMGNDKSIKCEQNLGHDTMYWYKQDSKKFLKIMFSYNNKELIINETVPNRFSPKSPDKAHLNLHINSLELGDSAVYFCASSRGGEPEAFFGQGTRLTVV.

This clonotype was detected a few times. The V and J genes are TRBV4-3 and TRBJ2-2, with TRBD1 matching over 12 bases. The length of the CDR3 is 16 residues. Trimming at V came to 4 bases and at J to 3 bases, leaving 3 bases not matched to a gene. Per the germline V gene, CDR1 is LGHNA and CDR2 is YSLEER. The CDR3 sequence: CASSLGTGGYTGELFF. CDR3 coding DNA: TGCGCCAGCAGCCTCGGGACAGGGGGCTACACCGGGGAGCTGTTTTTT.

The V call is TRBV3-1, the J call TRBJ2-1, with TRBD2 matching over 11 bases. Germline-derived CDR1 and CDR2 are LGHDT and YNNKEL (reference sequence). The CDR3 spans 15 residues. The V segment lost 6 bases and the J segment 10 bases; nucleotides outside the gene matches: 11. CDR3 sequence: CASSLPGLAVQEQFF. CDR3 nucleotide sequence: TGTGCCAGCAGTCTTCCGGGACTAGCGGTACAGGAGCAGTTCTTC.

This clonotype was seen more than once but under ten times. V usage is TRBV5-1 and J usage is TRBJ1-1, with unresolved D. Germline CDR1 is SGHRS and CDR2 is YFSETQ. Trimming removed 5 bases at V and 4 bases at J, with 6 bases between. The CDR3 has 11 amino acids. The chain's CDR3 is CASRTGTEAFF. The CDR3 nucleotides are TGCGCCAGCAGGACCGGCACTGAAGCTTTCTTT.

This rearrangement joins TRBV6-5 to TRBJ2-1; 9 bases map to TRBD2. Trimming cost V 5 bases and J 2 bases; bases outside gene matches: 4. CDR1 is MNHEY, CDR2 SVGAGI, per germline. This CDR3 region has 15 residues. For the CDR3, the DNA is TGTGCCAGCAGTCTACTAGCGGGCCCCTACAATGAGCAGTTCTTC. This codes for CASSLLAGPYNEQFF.

This clonotype has a handful of counts. The chain is built from TRBV5-1 and TRBJ2-1; D is uncertain. V was shortened by 0 bases and J by 5 bases, with 9 bases between the two germline ends. The CDR3 covers 14 residues. CDR1 and CDR2 (germline): SGHRS, YFSETQ. This CDR3 reads CASSLGGEDNEQFF. The CDR3, as DNA: TGCGCCAGCAGCTTGGGCGGAGAGGACAATGAGCAGTTCTTC.

This clonotype was seen once. The chain uses TRBV27 and TRBJ1-2, with D possibly matching TRBD1 (6 bases). The CDR3 spans 13 residues. Deletions cut 2 bases from V and 6 bases from J, with 10 bases between. CDR1 and CDR2 (germline): MNHEY, SMNVEV (reference sequence). The CDR3 DNA reads TGTGCCAGCAGTTTAGGGGGCATCGATGGCTACACCTTC. This encodes CASSLGGIDGYTF.

This clonotype was observed a handful of times. V is TRBV24-1 and J is TRBJ2-1; 10 positions match TRBD2. Germline values: CDR1 KGHDR, CDR2 SFDVKD. V lost 5 bases, J lost 4 bases, and 4 bases stayed unmatched. The CDR3 loop spans 15 amino acids. The chain's CDR3 is CATSAIAGGYNEQFF. CDR3 nucleotide sequence: TGTGCCACCAGTGCAATAGCGGGAGGTTACAATGAGCAGTTCTTC.

V usage is TRBV20-1 and J usage is TRBJ2-7, with D maybe TRBD2 (5 bases). The CDR3 contains 15 residues. V dropped 0 bases and J dropped 1 base, with 13 bases sitting between them. Germline values: CDR1 DFQATT, CDR2 SNEGSKA (reference sequence). The CDR3 DNA follows: TGCAGTGCTAGAGATCAGCGGATGGGGTCCTACGAGCAGTACTTC. The encoded protein is CSARDQRMGSYEQYF.

Worth noting for this clonotype: Germline is not matched at one junction end, which may reflect a read error. This sequence joins TRBV12-3 or TRBV12-4 and TRBJ1-1; D is unclear. CDR3 length: 12 residues. The CDR3 DNA follows: TGTGCCAGCAGTGAAGGGAGTGTAGTAGGCTCCTTT. Its translation: CASSEGSVVGSF.

This clonotype was detected ten times or more. V gene TRBV2 combines with J gene TRBJ2-7; the D is unclear. CDR3 size: 13 residues. V lost 5 bases, J lost 2 bases, and 10 bases lay in between. The germline CDR1 and CDR2 sequences are SNHLY and FYNNEI. The CDR3 here is CASSIVVAYEQYF. The CDR3 nucleotides read TGTGCCAGCAGTATTGTGGTGGCCTACGAGCAGTACTTC. Using reference TRBV2 and TRBJ2-7 for the parts outside the CDR3, the full variable domain is EPEVTQTPSHQVTQMGQEVILRCVPISNHLYFYWYRQILGQKVEFLVSFYNNEISEKSEIFDDQFSVERPDGSNFTLKIRSTKLEDSAMYFCASSIVVAYEQYFGPGTRLTVT.

The J gene is TRBJ2-3, the V gene TRBV6-6; 11 bases match TRBD2. There are 18 residues in the CDR3. Germline loops: CDR1 MNHNY, CDR2 SVGAGI (reference sequence). V lost 0 bases and J lost 1; bases outside the gene matches: 6. CDR3 sequence: CASSYSPIAGGGTDTQYF. The CDR3 DNA reads TGTGCCAGCAGTTACTCCCCAATAGCGGGAGGGGGCACAGATACGCAGTATTTT.

The chain links TRBV2 to TRBJ2-7; D not resolved. Trimming left V 0 bases short and J 3 bases short, with 9 bases between. The CDR3 length is 14 residues. The V gene's germline CDR1 is SNHLY and CDR2 FYNNEI. The DNA of the CDR3 is TGTGCCAGCAGTGAAGCTGGCGGCTTCTACGAGCAGTACTTC. This sequence encodes CASSEAGGFYEQYF.

The CDR3 region is CSAYDLGLPVGEQFF. CDR3 bases: TGCAGTGCTTACGACCTGGGACTACCGGTGGGTGAGCAGTTCTTC. The chain carries TRBV20-1 and TRBJ2-1; 7 positions agree with TRBD2. Per the germline V gene, CDR1 is DFQATT and CDR2 is SNEGSKA (reference sequence). The CDR3 covers 15 residues. V was pared by 5 bases and J by 9 bases, with 16 bases of the junction left unmatched.

The chain employs TRBV7-9 and TRBJ2-1; either TRBD1 or TRBD2 may fit D (5 bases each). V lost 7 bases and J 8 bases, leaving 6 bases between the germline ends. CDR3 size: 10 residues. Germline lookup yields CDR1 SEHNR and CDR2 FQNEAQ (reference sequence). CDR3 nucleotides: TGTGCCAGCATGGGGGATGAGCAGTTCTTC. Translating gives CASMGDEQFF.

This clonotype was counted a few times. V and J are TRBV3-1 and TRBJ1-1; D is uncertain. The V end lost 1 base, the J end lost 2 bases, and 5 bases lay between the germline ends. The CDR3 totals 13 residues. Germline V gives CDR1 LGHDT, CDR2 YNNKEL (reference sequence). The CDR3 DNA reads as TGTGCCAGCAGCCAAGCCATTAACACTGAAGCTTTCTTT. Protein: CASSQAINTEAFF.

This chain joins TRBV29-1 and TRBJ2-1, with TRBD2 matching over 9 bases. The CDR3 is 13 residues long. The germline CDR1 and CDR2 sequences are SQVTM and ANQGSEA. Germline trimming cut 4 bases from V and 8 bases from J; bases unmatched to any gene: 6. CDR3 sequence reads: CSVVRGGVDEQFF. The CDR3 DNA reads TGCAGCGTTGTTCGCGGGGGGGTAGATGAGCAGTTCTTC.

The J gene is TRBJ1-1, the V gene TRBV19; D gene uncertain. Trimming pared 2 bases from V and 5 bases from J, leaving 12 bases between. Germline lookup yields CDR1 LNHDA and CDR2 SQIVND (reference sequence). CDR3 length: 14 amino acids. Here the CDR3 DNA reads TGTGCCAGTAGTATAACCGGTTTGAGGACTGAAGCTTTCTTT. This sequence encodes CASSITGLRTEAFF.

The rearrangement uses TRBV7-6 and TRBJ1-1, with D tentatively TRBD1 (5 bases). Germline V CDR1 and CDR2: SGHVS, FNYEAQ. The CDR3 contains 14 residues. V was cut by 2 bases and J by 5 bases, with 12 bases left in between. This chain's CDR3 is CASSLQGRKTEAFF. For the CDR3, the DNA is TGTGCCAGCAGCTTACAGGGAAGAAAGACTGAAGCTTTCTTT.